The clone carrying this TCR beta chain has only one observation. Time point in this sample: after trial treatment. Treatment meaning: LDRT plus nivolumab, ipilimumab, low-dose cyclophosphamide and aspirin (RACIN trial). There are 16 residues in the CDR3. V lost 2 bases, J lost 5 bases, and 5 bases stayed unmatched. TRAV- and TRBV-specific primers primed first-strand cDNA, covering alpha and beta chains. Using a constant-region primer together with a V-primer adapter, TCRs were subjected to around 20 PCR cycles of amplification. TCRdb analysed the reads with MiXCR anew, one entry per CDR3 protein. The sample records more than 30,000 distinct CDR3 sequences, under 55% being singletons. This sample was included in a study of low-dose radiotherapy and immunotherapy resistance in tumors.

The sample here was PBMCs, taken after low-dose radiotherapy plus immunotherapy. The genes are TRBV12-3 or TRBV12-4 and TRBJ2-1, with 11 bases fitting TRBD2. The receptor was derived from a male donor with gallbladder cancer. Written as DNA, the CDR3 is TGTGCCAGCAGTTTATTAGCGGGAGGGACCGACAATGAGCAGTTCTTC. Its translation: CASSLLAGGTDNEQFF.